This TCR beta chain was retrieved from a study of blood T cells in healthy people across ages (dated by TCRdb to between 2015 and 2016). In the study overall: In model experiments, template switching captured roughly one uniquely barcoded TCR beta cDNA molecule for every two T cells. The study measured age-related changes in TCR beta repertoire diversity using deep sequencing normalized with unique cDNA molecular identifiers. Donors were grouped into four age groups: young (average roughly 15 years), middle-aged (roughly 40), aged (approximately 58) and long-lived (approximately 75). To avoid experimental bias, donors of different ages were distributed randomly across sequencing lanes. Two additional independent replicas of 1 million unique cDNA reads from the same blood draw were analyzed for two donors (one aged 18 to 30 and one aged 80 or older).

Library creation used 5' RACE. Sequencing was performed on an Illumina HiSeq 2500. A second PCR of about 6 to 11 cycles was run with a J-beta primer mix and a sample-barcoded 5' primer. Each TCR beta cDNA molecule received a unique molecular identifier from a template-switch 5' adaptor carrying 12 random nucleotides. At least 2.5 million CDR3-containing paired-end reads were obtained from each sample. The Mint cDNA synthesis kit, primed by a TRBC-specific oligonucleotide, was used to synthesize first-strand cDNA from all RNA. Following uracil-DNA glycosylase treatment, all cDNA underwent a first 18-cycle PCR with the universal primers M1SS and BC2_uni_R. The authors' pipeline ran thus. For normalization, 1 million high-quality reads were randomly selected from each sample, with every read carrying a distinct molecular identifier. Instead of being binned into consensus sequences, reads that shared molecular identifiers were thrown out. MiTCR, with a Q25 quality threshold and the strictest error-elimination algorithm, was used for CDR3 identification, clonotype clustering and error correction. A nonparametric unseen species model with Euler transformation was used to estimate lower-bound total TCR beta diversity. The public reads were reanalyzed by TCRdb: fastp trimming at Q25, MiXCR alignment, in-frame beta chains only. Every CDR3 protein is listed once, alongside the most common genes and DNA of its rows. TCRdb's processing, not the authors', yielded these V and J calls. The sample data list 1.5 million or so distinct CDR3 sequences, and approximately 42% of these were observed just once. Together, the top ten hold less than 5% of the sample.

The CDR3 holds 16 amino acids from the cysteine to the phenylalanine. Just CDR3 DNA is preserved here, 48 bases in frame from base 1. Germline trimming amounts to 1 base on V and 2 bases on J, with 6 as the count of junction bases outside the gene matches. CDR1 LGHNA and CDR2 YNFKEQ were looked up in the germline V gene. As concerns this clonotype: Its cognate antigen has yet to be identified. Base qualities are not provided; no much larger clone lies one nucleotide away.

Donors were a few dozen systemically healthy Caucasian individuals from Russia aged 6 to 90 years. Ten milliliters of peripheral blood were drawn from each donor into EDTA-treated Vacutainer tubes. PBMCs were isolated by Ficoll-Paque density-gradient centrifugation, with at least 7 million obtained per sample. Trizol reagent was used to extract total RNA from the PBMCs, yielding at least 5 micrograms per sample. For every donor, flow cytometry on a PBMC aliquot measured the percentage of naive CD45RAhigh/CD27high T cells. Paper-wide results and their limitations: The CMV infection status of donors was not known, potentially confounding age-related changes in expanded clonotypes. Observed TCR beta diversity per million T cells fell roughly linearly with age, and a significant reduction was already apparent by age roughly 41. Estimates of total diversity from one million sequenced T cells were regarded as lower bounds and underestimates. The percentage of naive T cells measured by flow cytometry correlated strongly with observed TCR beta diversity. Compared with the aged group, the long-lived group had more naive CD4+ T cells, fewer expanded clones and increased TCR diversity, suggesting age selection. Conclusive comparison of naive and antigen-experienced compartments was prevented by the profiling of bulk unsorted PBMCs.

The sequence was collected from a woman younger than 35 in good health. Sequences were obtained from blood. Recombination joined TRBV4-2 with TRBJ2-3; the junction holds 7 bases that match TRBD2. The nucleotide sequence reads as follows: TGTGCCAGCAGCCAAGTTAACGGGGGGTACACAGATACGCAGTATTTT. This is translated as CASSQVNGGYTDTQYF.